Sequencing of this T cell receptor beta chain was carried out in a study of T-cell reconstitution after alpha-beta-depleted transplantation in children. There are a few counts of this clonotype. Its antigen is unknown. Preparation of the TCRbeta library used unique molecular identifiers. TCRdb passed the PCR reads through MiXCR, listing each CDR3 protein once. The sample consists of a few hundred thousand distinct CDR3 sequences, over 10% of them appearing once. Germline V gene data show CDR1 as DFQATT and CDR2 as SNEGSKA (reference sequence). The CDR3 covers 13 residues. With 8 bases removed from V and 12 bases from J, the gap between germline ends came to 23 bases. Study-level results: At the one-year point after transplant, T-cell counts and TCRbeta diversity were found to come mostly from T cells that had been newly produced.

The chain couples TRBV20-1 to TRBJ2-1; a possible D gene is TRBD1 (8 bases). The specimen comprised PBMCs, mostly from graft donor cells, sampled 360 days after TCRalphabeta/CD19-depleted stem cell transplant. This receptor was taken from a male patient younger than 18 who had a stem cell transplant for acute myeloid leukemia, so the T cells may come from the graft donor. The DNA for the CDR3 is TGCAGTACCACAGGGGGGGGCCAGGAGTGGCAGTTCTTC. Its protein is CSTTGGGQEWQFF.